The entry below describes one T cell receptor (beta chain). Clones were sequenced by immunoSEQ multiplex PCR, and TCRdb holds only the in-frame ones, with some missing. In the table there are tens of thousands of clones, 90% of which are singletons. Germline CDR1 SGHRS, CDR2 YFSETQ. The CDR3 covers 13 residues. Unmatched junction bases numbered 14, after V lost 9 bases and J lost 9 bases. The entry originates in a study of T cell responses to AZD1222 COVID-19 vaccine. The sequence was obtained from an adult in good health. J is TRBJ2-5 and V is TRBV5-1; TRBD1 matches 7 bases. The sample consisted of peripheral blood, taken on day 0 of AZD1222 vaccination. In DNA, the CDR3 is TGCGCCACCACAAACCGGACAGGAGGTGCCCAGTACTTC. Protein: CATTNRTGGAQYF.